The 7 T cell receptor beta chains in this list originate from one sample, sequenced in a study of T cells in Graves' hyperthyroidism and ophthalmopathy. RNA transcripts served as the template for amplifying TCR beta CDR3 regions. First-round RT-PCR of the TCR CDR3 relied on the HTBI primer set. In TCRdb, the multiplex PCR reads were re-called with MiXCR into one record per CDR3 protein. The data hold about 520,000 distinct CDR3 sequences, with approximately 24% observed a single time. The sample was blood. The source of these receptors is a woman aged 25 to 39 with Graves' ophthalmopathy.

This clonotype came up many times. The rearrangement uses TRBV6-2 or TRBV6-3 and TRBJ2-3; 7 nucleotides line up with TRBD2. Germline V gene lookup returns CDR1 MNHEY and CDR2 SVGEGT. V lost 2 bases to trimming and J lost 4 bases; unmatched junction nucleotides: 9. The CDR3 extends over 16 amino acids. The CDR3 nucleotides read TGTGCCAGCAGTTACCCCTGGGGGGGTAGCCCAGATACGCAGTATTTT. Translation gives CASSYPWGGSPDTQYF.

This clonotype was seen repeatedly, ten times or more. The chain carries TRBV11-2 and TRBJ1-2, with D perhaps matching TRBD1 (5 bases). CDR3 length equals 16 residues. Germline CDR1 and CDR2: SGHAT and FQNNGV. Trimming stripped 5 bases from V and 0 bases from J, with 16 bases between. DNA of the CDR3: TGTGCCAGCAGCATATCACCAGGGATATCTAACTATGGCTACACCTTC. This translates into CASSISPGISNYGYTF.

This chain links TRBV6-2 or TRBV6-3 with TRBJ2-6; the D gene is possibly TRBD1 (5 bases). The length of the CDR3 is 17 residues. The V gene lost 4 bases and the J gene lost 0 bases, with 13 bases spanning the gap. CDR1 is MNHEY, CDR2 SVGEGT, per germline. The CDR3 DNA is TGTGCCAGCAGTTTTCTTGACAGAAGCTCTGGGGCCAACGTCCTGACTTTC. Encoded protein: CASSFLDRSSGANVLTF.

CDR3 in amino acids: CASSQDVSHNEKLFF. CDR3 coding DNA: TGTGCCAGCAGCCAAGATGTGTCGCATAATGAAAAACTGTTTTTT. The rearrangement uses TRBV4-2 and TRBJ1-4; D call uncertain. Germline V lookup: CDR1 LGHNA, CDR2 YNFKEQ. This CDR3 region has 15 residues. Trimming shortened V by 0 bases and J by 4 bases, and 9 bases separated the two germline ends.

This clonotype was seen more than once but under ten times. The CDR3 carries no conserved terminal phenylalanine or tryptophan, so it likely arises from a read error. This chain joins TRBV28 and TRBJ2-7, with 12 bases lining up with TRBD1. CDR3 size: 15 residues. Germline CDR1 and CDR2: MDHEN and SYDVKM. J gave up 6 bases and V 5 bases, and 8 bases lay outside the gene matches. The CDR3 sequence: CASSQPGQGATEQYL. In nucleotides, the CDR3 is TGTGCCAGCAGTCAACCGGGACAGGGGGCAACCGAGCAGTACCTC.

This clonotype was picked up many times. CDR3 bases: TGTGCCAGCAGTTACCTTCGGGAGGCTAACTATGGCTACACCTTC. Its translation: CASSYLREANYGYTF. The rearrangement uses TRBV6-2 or TRBV6-3 and TRBJ1-2; D is ambiguous. Deletions cut 2 bases from V and 0 bases from J, with 10 bases between. There are 15 residues in the CDR3. Germline CDR1 reads MNHEY; CDR2 reads SVGEGT.

This clonotype appeared many times. This chain uses TRBV6-5 with TRBJ2-7, with D perhaps matching TRBD1 or TRBD2 (5 bases each). Germline V lookup: CDR1 MNHEY, CDR2 SVGAGI. This CDR3 region has 15 residues. Trimming pared 3 bases from V and 2 bases from J, leaving 14 bases between. The CDR3 spells CASSYRDRNTYEQYF. For the CDR3, the DNA is TGTGCCAGCAGTTATAGGGACCGGAATACCTACGAGCAGTACTTC.